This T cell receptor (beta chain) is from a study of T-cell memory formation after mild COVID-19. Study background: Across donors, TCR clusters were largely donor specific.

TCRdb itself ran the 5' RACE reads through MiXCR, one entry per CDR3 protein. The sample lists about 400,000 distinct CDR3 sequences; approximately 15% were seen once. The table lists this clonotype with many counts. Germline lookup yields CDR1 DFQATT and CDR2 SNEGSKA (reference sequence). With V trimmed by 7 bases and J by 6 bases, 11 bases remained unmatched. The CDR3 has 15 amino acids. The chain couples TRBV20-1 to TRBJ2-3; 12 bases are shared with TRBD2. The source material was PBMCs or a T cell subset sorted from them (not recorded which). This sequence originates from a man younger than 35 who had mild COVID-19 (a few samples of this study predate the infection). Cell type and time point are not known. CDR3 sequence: CSELAGGPGGDTQYF. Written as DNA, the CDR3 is TGCAGTGAACTAGCGGGGGGACCCGGTGGGGATACGCAGTATTTT.